The 21 T cell receptor beta chains in this list originate from one sample, sequenced in a study of blood T cell repertoires in COVID-19. Method: immunoSEQ multiplex PCR; TCRdb's copy keeps in-frame clones and lacks some. Of approximately 37,000 clones in the sample, around 87% were seen once. The source material was peripheral blood. The receptors derive from a man older than 75 with active COVID-19.

The chain recombines TRBV28 with TRBJ2-3; 13 bases are shared with TRBD2. This CDR3 spans 17 amino acids. Germline loops: CDR1 MDHEN, CDR2 SYDVKM. V lost 4 bases and J lost 4; bases outside the gene matches: 8. The CDR3 nucleotides are TGTGCCAGCAGTTCACCCAGGACTAGCGGGAGCCCAGATACGCAGTATTTT. Translated: CASSSPRTSGSPDTQYF.

The V call is TRBV27, the J call TRBJ1-2; 8 bases agree with TRBD1. V trimming: 5 bases; J trimming: 9 bases; junction bases outside the gene matches: 14. This CDR3 has 15 residues. CDR1 and CDR2 from the germline V gene are MNHEY and SMNVEV (reference sequence). The CDR3 DNA sequence: TGTGCCAGCAGTCGCCAAGGGACAGGACCCCCCCGCTACACCTTC. It yields the protein CASSRQGTGPPRYTF.

V gene TRBV6-2 or TRBV6-3 combines with J gene TRBJ1-5; tentatively, D is TRBD1 (5 bases). Germline-derived CDR1 and CDR2 are MNHEY and SVGEGT. The CDR3 length is 14 residues. Trimming took 4 bases from V and 4 from J, leaving 11 bases between them. The CDR3, as DNA: TGTGCCAGCAGTTTTGTGACAGCTAATCAGCCCCAGCATTTT. It codes for CASSFVTANQPQHF.

This clone has just one count. The chain carries TRBV5-1 and TRBJ2-5; a possible D gene is TRBD2 (6 bases). V was clipped by 0 bases and J by 4 bases, with 19 bases between them. The CDR3 is 17 residues long. Germline V gene data show CDR1 as SGHRS and CDR2 as YFSETQ. CDR3 loop: CASSLGVGLALGETQYF. The CDR3 bases are TGCGCCAGCAGCTTGGGAGTGGGCCTAGCGTTAGGAGAGACCCAGTACTTC.

In DNA, the CDR3 is TGTGCCAGCAGCCGCCCTCGGGGGGATCTTGAAGCTTTCTTT. Its translation: CASSRPRGDLEAFF. V and J are TRBV11-2 and TRBJ1-1; a weak D match, TRBD1 (5 bases). The CDR3 length is 14 residues. The V and J ends lost 5 bases and 7 bases respectively, with 17 bases between them. Germline V gives CDR1 SGHAT, CDR2 FQNNGV.

The rearrangement joins TRBV19 to TRBJ2-3; 7 bases match TRBD2. CDR1 and CDR2 (germline): LNHDA, SQIVND (reference sequence). This CDR3 contains 14 residues. V shed 7 bases and J 4 bases; nucleotides not matched to a gene: 8. CDR3 nucleotide sequence: TGTGCCAGTATGGGCGCGGGAGTGGCAGATACGCAGTATTTT. It yields the protein CASMGAGVADTQYF.

This chain connects TRBV6-2 or TRBV6-3 to TRBJ2-2; weak D call: TRBD2 (6 bases). With 3 bases removed from V and 1 base from J, the gap between germline ends came to 12 bases. Germline assignment: CDR1 MNHEY and CDR2 SVGEGT. This CDR3 contains 16 residues. The CDR3 nucleotides are TGTGCCAGCAGTTATAGGAAGGGAGGGAACACCGGGGAGCTGTTTTTT. It is translated as CASSYRKGGNTGELFF.

The chain recombines TRBV28 with TRBJ1-5; TRBD1 might be the D (5 bases). V was cut by 5 bases and J by 10 bases, with 12 bases left in between. The germline V gene has CDR1 MDHEN and CDR2 SYDVKM. CDR3 length: 12 amino acids. The CDR3 sequence is CASSQGLQPQHF. The CDR3 region has the DNA TGTGCCAGCAGTCAGGGACTTCAACCCCAGCATTTT. Variable domain in full (rest from reference TRBV28 and TRBJ1-5): DVKVTQSSRYLVKRTGEKVFLECVQDMDHENMFWYRQDPGLGLRLIYFSYDVKMKEKGDIPEGYSVSREKKERFSLILESASTNQTSMYLCASSQGLQPQHFGDGTRLSIL.

The V and J genes are TRBV19 and TRBJ1-2; 7 bases align to TRBD1. CDR1 and CDR2 from the germline V gene are LNHDA and SQIVND (reference sequence). The CDR3 has 13 residues. The junction had 5 bases not matched to a gene; V was cut back by 6 bases and J by 4 bases. CDR3 in DNA: TGTGCCAGTAGCCCTACAGGGGCCTATGGCTACACCTTC. It encodes CASSPTGAYGYTF.

The J gene is TRBJ2-5, the V gene TRBV30, with 9 bases matching TRBD2. This CDR3 region has 16 residues. Germline trimming cut 2 bases from V and 1 base from J; bases unmatched to any gene: 8. Germline CDR1 GTSNPN, CDR2 SVGIG (reference sequence). This CDR3 is CAWSRITSGFQETQYF. The DNA of the CDR3 is TGTGCCTGGAGTCGGATTACTAGCGGGTTCCAAGAGACCCAGTACTTC.

This rearrangement joins TRBV7-6 to TRBJ2-3; D is perhaps TRBD1 (5 bases). The length of the CDR3 is 18 residues. Trimming pared 5 bases from V and 2 bases from J, leaving 23 bases between. Germline CDR1 SGHVS, CDR2 FNYEAQ. CDR3 DNA sequence: TGTGCCAGCAGCCCCCAAGGCCTCAGGGCACTCAACACAGATACGCAGTATTTT. It codes for CASSPQGLRALNTDTQYF.

The chain couples TRBV28 to TRBJ1-5, with D perhaps matching TRBD1 (6 bases). V gave up 6 bases and J gave up 3 bases, with 9 bases separating them. CDR3 length: 13 amino acids. Germline V gives CDR1 MDHEN, CDR2 SYDVKM. The chain's CDR3 is CASRRQDNQPQHF. The CDR3 coding sequence is TGTGCCAGCAGGAGACAGGACAATCAGCCCCAGCATTTT. Based on the CDR3 plus reference TRBV28 and TRBJ1-5, the full variable domain is DVKVTQSSRYLVKRTGEKVFLECVQDMDHENMFWYRQDPGLGLRLIYFSYDVKMKEKGDIPEGYSVSREKKERFSLILESASTNQTSMYLCASRRQDNQPQHFGDGTRLSIL.

The chain links TRBV13 to TRBJ1-2; maybe TRBD1 (5 bases). Trimming pared 5 bases from V and 6 bases from J, leaving 19 bases between. Germline loops: CDR1 PRHDT, CDR2 FYEKMQ (reference sequence). This CDR3 spans 15 amino acids. The CDR3 is CASSPRGLLLHGYTF. CDR3 bases: TGTGCCAGCAGCCCAAGGGGTCTCCTTCTCCATGGCTACACCTTC.

The chain carries TRBV19 and TRBJ2-2, with 8 bases identical to TRBD1. CDR3 size: 16 residues. Germline-derived CDR1 and CDR2 are LNHDA and SQIVND (reference sequence). The V gene end was trimmed by 6 bases and the J gene end by 0 bases; junction bases not matched to a gene: 6. The CDR3 loop reads CASRPGQGANTGELFF. CDR3 DNA: TGTGCCAGTAGGCCCGGACAGGGCGCGAACACCGGGGAGCTGTTTTTT.

The J gene is TRBJ1-5, the V gene TRBV6-1; TRBD1 agrees at 7 bases. The CDR3 totals 17 residues. CDR1 is MNHNS and CDR2 is SASEGT in the germline V gene. Unmatched junction bases numbered 10, after V lost 2 bases and J lost 3 bases. CDR3 in DNA: TGTGCCAGCAGTGAATACAGGACTACAGGGGCCAATCAGCCCCAGCATTTT. This codes for CASSEYRTTGANQPQHF.

The CDR3, as DNA: TGTGCCAGCAGTGCATACAACAATGAGCAGTTCTTC. It specifies CASSAYNNEQFF. The chain employs TRBV12-3 or TRBV12-4 and TRBJ2-1; D uncertain. The CDR3 length is 12 residues. V was cut by 5 bases and J by 5 bases, with 7 bases left in between.

Only one count was recorded for this clone. The rearrangement joins TRBV7-9 to TRBJ2-3, with D unclear. CDR3 length: 12 residues. Trimming removed 8 bases from V and 2 bases from J, with 8 bases in between. The V gene's germline CDR1 is SEHNR and CDR2 FQNEAQ (reference sequence). CDR3 residues: CASGQSTDTQYF. CDR3 DNA: TGTGCCAGCGGGCAATCCACAGATACGCAGTATTTT.

V gene TRBV5-6 combines with J gene TRBJ2-3, with 10 bases identical to TRBD1. This CDR3 comprises 17 residues. Trimming removed 6 bases from V and 2 bases from J; junction bases left unmatched: 12. Germline V gene sequence: CDR1 SGHDT, CDR2 YYEEEE. CDR3 sequence (DNA): TGTGCCAGCAACCCGATGAGGACAGGGGGATCCACAGATACGCAGTATTTT. Protein: CASNPMRTGGSTDTQYF. Full variable domain (outside the CDR3, taken from reference TRBV5-6 and TRBJ2-3): DAGVTQSPTHLIKTRGQQVTLRCSPKSGHDTVSWYQQALGQGPQFIFQYYEEEERQRGNFPDRFSGHQFPNYSSELNVNALLLGDSALYLCASNPMRTGGSTDTQYFGPGTRLTVL.

This chain uses TRBV5-3 with TRBJ1-2, with D possibly being TRBD1 (5 bases). TRBV5-3 is reported as an ORF; its role is uncertain. Trimming pared 1 base from V and 3 bases from J, leaving 22 bases between. The CDR3 is 18 residues long. CDR3 amino acids: CARSLSGGGSPPYYGYTF. As DNA, the CDR3 is TGTGCCAGAAGCTTGTCGGGGGGGGGATCCCCTCCCTACTATGGCTACACCTTC.

V is TRBV5-4 and J is TRBJ2-3; D unresolved. V lost 3 bases, J lost 3 bases, and 8 bases lay in between. CDR3 length: 13 amino acids. Germline CDR1 and CDR2: SGHNT and YYREEE (reference sequence). The CDR3: CASSSPQTDTQYF. The CDR3 coding sequence is TGTGCCAGCAGCTCACCCCAGACAGATACGCAGTATTTT.

CDR3 region: CASSLAGDRGRGYGYTF. The DNA for the CDR3 is TGTGCCAGCAGCTTAGCAGGGGACAGGGGGCGCGGGTATGGCTACACCTTC. The chain has TRBV7-9 and TRBJ1-2; 12 bases fit TRBD1. CDR1 SEHNR and CDR2 FQNEAQ come from the germline V gene (reference sequence). Trimming took 0 bases from V and 5 from J; bases not matched to a gene: 7. The CDR3 has 17 amino acids.